What follows describes a single T cell receptor (beta chain). This sample was included in a study of cytomegalovirus exposure and HLA in healthy donors. Background on the study: There were around 100 million unique TCR beta sequences, drawn from roughly 200 million T cells, in an earlier analysis.

Per germline, CDR1 WNHNN and CDR2 SYGVQD (reference sequence). The V gene lost 0 bases and the J gene lost 2 bases, with 16 bases spanning the gap. The CDR3 has 17 residues. PCR was performed using 60 Vbeta and 13 Jbeta primers. Assay: immunoSEQ multiplex PCR; the TCRdb copy retains only in-frame clones and omits some. Recorded for this sample: about 48,000 clones. The sequence was collected from a male donor in good health and CMV-seropositive. Sequenced: PBMCs. The gene calls are TRBV10-1 and TRBJ1-2, with TRBD1 as a possible D gene (6 bases). CDR3 loop: CASSESPSQGRNYGYTF. Written as DNA, the CDR3 is TGCGCCAGCAGTGAGTCGCCTTCTCAGGGGCGGAACTATGGCTACACCTTC.